This note documents a single TCR beta chain sequence. The PCR used 60 Vbeta and 13 Jbeta primers. The table came from immunoSEQ multiplex PCR; TCRdb's copy has only in-frame clones and leaves some out. The profile covers fewer than 150,000 clones, with 60% to 85% appearing a single time and roughly 3% taken by the ten largest. Trimming removed 5 bases from V and 4 bases from J, with 8 bases in between. Germline V gene data show CDR1 as SEHNR and CDR2 as FQNEAQ (reference sequence). CDR3 size: 12 residues. This specimen comes from a study of cytomegalovirus exposure and HLA in healthy donors. The clonotype was recovered from a male donor in good health and CMV-seronegative. The chain combines TRBV7-9 with TRBJ1-2; D remains ambiguous. Sample: PBMCs. The CDR3 coding sequence is TGTGCCAGCAGCACTGAAAGCTATGGCTACACCTTC. The encoded protein is CASSTESYGYTF.